This record concerns one T cell receptor (beta chain) sequence. Its antigen is unknown. There are no base qualities to consult, and no much larger clone falls within one base. For the CD8 naive samples, CD45RO-negative cells were positively selected for CCR7, yielding a CD45RA+CCR7+ population from which TemRA cells were excluded. Donors were healthy HIV-negative adults with no recently reported acute infections or vaccinations. Every donor was a Caucasian adult living in Nashville, Tennessee, USA. Blood was obtained by leukapheresis, after which PBMCs were separated by Ficoll-Histopaque density gradient centrifugation and cryopreserved in liquid nitrogen vapor phase. Analytical flow cytometry was used to check the purity and quantity of each magnetically sorted T cell population. Genomic DNA was isolated from each sorted fraction and quantified by UV absorbance on a Nanodrop 2000c. The junction shows trimming of 9 bases on V and 4 bases on J, plus 21 bases between the germline ends. The germline V gene specifies WSHSY as CDR1 and SAAADI as CDR2. From its cysteine to its phenylalanine, the CDR3 spans 15 amino acids. The kept DNA is CDR3 alone, 45 bases in frame from the first base.

This entry comes from a study of shared clonotypes between healthy human individuals (dated by TCRdb to 2018 to 2021). At the level of the whole study: A few men and a couple of women, aged 18 to 49 years, made up the cohort. Each donor's leukapheresis produced roughly between roughly 0.85 and 9.5 billion PBMCs. To estimate repertoire size and how much clonotypes are shared between individuals, the study performed deep sequencing of blood TCR repertoires from about five healthy adults. Different laboratories and diverse techniques were used to prepare libraries and sequence TCR repertoires, to increase sequencing depth and limit assay-specific biases. For each donor, three plates each were used for CD4 naive and CD4 memory, two plates were used for CD8 naive, and one plate was used for CD8 memory. The paper's findings and limits, for the study overall: Larger estimated clonotype richness was generally found for naive subsets than for memory subsets. Sampling was limited to blood, and TCR repertoires in tissue likely differ from TCR repertoires in blood. The small number of donors limited the genetic and exposure-history diversity represented. Sharing across a few donors was observed for around 5% of naive CD4, around 3.5% of naive CD8, over 2% of memory CD4, and less than 0.45% of memory CD8 clonotypes. Pairwise subsampling led to the expectation that sequencing depth would affect the degree of clonotype sharing among donors. Clonotypes shared by all four sorted-subset donors showed higher generation probabilities than non-shared clonotypes. Even with the large sequencing depth, rarefaction of the sorted-subset datasets indicated that sequencing was incomplete.

Using the deep immunoSEQ assay, TCR CDR3 regions were amplified from genomic DNA by multiplex PCR. Extracted genomic DNA from each cell subset was distributed evenly across all wells of several immunoSEQ 96-well plates, and each plate was treated as a replicate. Each replicate PCR for sorted subsets received roughly 200 ng genomic DNA, equal to tens of thousands of T cell genomes. Purified libraries were quantified with a Qubit 3.0 fluorometer, sized on a Bioanalyzer 2100, and re-quantified with the KAPA Library Quantification kit. A separate single-read 150-cycle Illumina NextSeq 550 flow cell was used to sequence each immunoSEQ 96-well plate. In the authors' own workflow: Because the immunoSEQ output held only junctional sequences and lacked quality scores, the filtering could not match the filtering applied to full-length reads. To assign V/J genes and CDR3, sequences were annotated using PyIR, a Python wrapper for IgBLAST v1.9, with IMGT germline references. Reads were removed for weak V/J assignments (E-value above 1e-6), missing CDR3, stop codons, out-of-frame junctions, or ambiguous translated residues. V3J clonotypes were defined as sequences sharing an identical inferred V gene, J gene, and CDR3 amino acid sequence. The percentage overlap between two repertoires was calculated by dividing the number of shared unique clonotypes by the size of the smaller repertoire. RTK rarefaction, the Chao1 estimator, and Recon v2.1 estimates of unobserved clonotypes were used to assess repertoire richness. Generation probabilities for all TCRbeta clonotypes obtained by the gDNA method from a few donors were computed using OLGA. Drawn from immuneACCESS, this table holds only the in-frame rearrangements with V and J called that TCRdb kept. Clones are partly lost; checked studies trace under half to an unresolved V gene and leave the rest unexplained. The V and J calls and the clone size are those of that table, but D and trimming were determined from the DNA. The sample has about 2.2 million clones on record, approximately 94% of them singletons. Under 2% of the sample rests with the top ten.

Recombination linked TRBV10-2 to TRBJ1-1, with TRBD1 perhaps the D gene, on 5 matching bases. Input material: naive CD8+ T cells from PBMCs. Explained via the paper, the cell subset or site label denotes: CD45RA+CCR7+. This clonotype was obtained from a man younger than 35 in good health. Some clones in this sample may be carry-over from other donors' samples. This receptor carries the CDR3 CASTLLGTESTEAFF. The sequenced DNA: TGCGCCAGTACTCTTTTGGGGACTGAAAGCACTGAAGCTTTCTTT.